The clone carrying this T cell receptor (beta chain) came up many times. The antigen is unknown. It was RNA transcripts that yielded the amplified TCR beta CDR3 regions. The HTBI set primed first-round TCR CDR3 RT-PCR. TCRdb reanalysed the multiplex PCR reads using MiXCR and keeps one entry per CDR3 protein. Of 690,000 or so distinct CDR3 sequences in the sample, under 20% are singletons; the top ten hold 16%. The record originates from a study of T cells in Graves' hyperthyroidism and ophthalmopathy. Overall study findings and caveats: Among thyroid clonotypes expanded above 0.001, most also appeared in blood.

Pregnant or lactating patients were excluded, as were those with uncontrolled infection or other autoimmune disease. Diagnoses used clinical symptoms, serum thyroxine and TRAb, thyroid ultrasound and orbital computed tomography. PBMCs stemmed from 10 ml fresh peripheral blood. The CDR3 sequence is 15 residues long. Between the trimmed V and J ends, which lost 2 bases and 2 bases, there was a span of 12 bases. Germline V CDR1 and CDR2: KGHSH, LQKENI. Sequenced sample: blood. The chain carries TRBV18 and TRBJ1-1, with a possible D match to TRBD1 (6 bases). This receptor was taken from a woman aged 50 to 60 with Graves' hyperthyroidism that later progressed to Graves' ophthalmopathy. The CDR3 nucleotides read TGTGCCAGCTCACCAATACAGGGCCGAAACACTGAAGCTTTCTTT. Translation gives CASSPIQGRNTEAFF.